A single sample is the source of the 11 T cell receptor beta chains below, sequenced in a study of blood T cells in healthy people across ages. Alongside a J-beta primer mix, a sample-barcoded 5' primer served in a second PCR lasting about 7 to 11 cycles. TCRdb reanalysed the 5' RACE reads using MiXCR and keeps one entry per CDR3 protein. This sample has about 1,500,000 distinct CDR3 sequences, with approximately 30% found just once. Sequenced: blood. These receptors originate from a woman in her twenties or thirties in good health.

There are a few counts of this clonotype. CDR3 protein: CASSVGLAGRDEQFF. The CDR3 coding sequence is TGTGCCAGCAGCGTAGGGCTAGCAGGCCGCGATGAGCAGTTCTTC. The rearrangement links TRBV9 to TRBJ2-1; possibly TRBD2 for D (5 bases). V lost 0 bases and J lost 8, with 15 bases in between. CDR3 length equals 15 residues. Germline loops: CDR1 SGDLS, CDR2 YYNGEE. The whole variable domain, filled in from reference TRBV9 and TRBJ2-1, reads DSGVTQTPKHLITATGQRVTLRCSPRSGDLSVYWYQQSLDQGLQFLIQYYNGEERAKGNILERFSAQQFPDLHSELNLSSLELGDSALYFCASSVGLAGRDEQFFGPGTRLTVL.

This clonotype was detected ten times or more. This chain joins TRBV18 and TRBJ2-5; D is unresolved. Trimming took off 8 bases at V and 5 bases at J, with 12 bases between the two ends. CDR1 and CDR2 (germline): KGHSH, LQKENI. This CDR3 region has 12 residues. The CDR3 nucleotides read TGTGCCAGCAGTCCTCAGTCGGAGACCCAGTACTTC. Amino acids: CASSPQSETQYF.

The table lists this clonotype with many counts. CDR3 loop: CASSTIYEQFF. As DNA, the CDR3 is TGTGCCAGCAGCACAATCTATGAGCAGTTCTTC. The J gene is TRBJ2-1, the V gene TRBV6-2 or TRBV6-3; no reliable D call. The CDR3 consists of 11 residues. Deletions cut 6 bases from V and 8 bases from J, with 8 bases between. Germline CDR1 reads MNHEY; CDR2 reads SVGEGT.

This clonotype was found a few times. J is TRBJ2-1 and V is TRBV29-1; 8 bases are a match to TRBD2. The CDR3 loop spans 14 amino acids. Germline-derived CDR1 and CDR2 are SQVTM and ANQGSEA. With 3 bases clipped from V and 4 bases from J, the junction kept 5 bases outside the gene matches. CDR3 region: CSVDRGGEYNEQFF. CDR3 sequence (DNA): TGCAGCGTTGACCGGGGGGGGGAATACAATGAGCAGTTCTTC.

The V gene is TRBV14, the J gene TRBJ2-1; D not resolved. The V gene lost 0 bases and the J gene lost 13 bases, with 19 bases spanning the gap. Germline V gives CDR1 SGHDN, CDR2 FVKESK. The CDR3 has 15 residues. The CDR3 reads CASSQDLTTQETQFF. CDR3 DNA: TGTGCCAGCAGCCAAGATCTGACAACCCAAGAGACCCAGTTCTTC. Full variable domain (remainder filled in from reference TRBV14 and TRBJ2-1): EAGVTQFPSHSVIEKGQTVTLRCDPISGHDNLYWYRRVMGKEIKFLLHFVKESKQDESGMPNNRFLAERTGGTYSTLKVQPAELEDSGVYFCASSQDLTTQETQFFGPGTRLTVL.

The genes are TRBV12-3 or TRBV12-4 and TRBJ1-1, with unresolved D. The CDR3 extends over 14 amino acids. V lost 3 bases and J 3 bases, leaving 11 bases between the germline ends. CDR3 DNA: TGTGCCAGCAGTTTCGGGGAGTTCTACACTGAAGCTTTCTTT. Amino acid sequence: CASSFGEFYTEAFF.

This clonotype has only a few counts. The rearrangement uses TRBV18 and TRBJ2-5; D gene unclear. V shed 2 bases and J shed 11 bases, with 18 bases lying between them. Germline CDR1 is KGHSH and CDR2 is LQKENI. The CDR3 covers 14 residues. The CDR3 DNA reads as TGTGCCAGCTCACCATTAGGGTTCGGGTATGAGCAGTACTTC. Protein: CASSPLGFGYEQYF.

This clonotype has ten or more counts. The V and J genes are TRBV27 and TRBJ2-3, with 8 bases fitting TRBD2. Germline V gives CDR1 MNHEY, CDR2 SMNVEV (reference sequence). Trimming removed 2 bases from V and 6 bases from J; junction bases left unmatched: 7. The CDR3 contains 15 residues. CDR3 sequence: CASSLETSDEDTQYF. In nucleotides, the CDR3 is TGTGCCAGCAGTTTAGAGACTAGCGATGAGGATACGCAGTATTTT.

The J gene is TRBJ2-3, the V gene TRBV18; D is possibly TRBD2 (5 bases). Germline V lookup: CDR1 KGHSH, CDR2 LQKENI. V lost 6 bases and J lost 7, with 23 bases in between. This CDR3 comprises 16 residues. CDR3 coding DNA: TGTGCCAGCTCGCAACCTGGCGGCCGGGATCCGTATACGCAGTATTTT. Encoded protein: CASSQPGGRDPYTQYF.

V gene TRBV12-3 or TRBV12-4 combines with J gene TRBJ1-2; no firm D call. The CDR3 runs to 16 residues. Deletions cut 5 bases from V and 2 bases from J, with 18 bases between. CDR3 in DNA: TGTGCCAGCAGTCGTAACCAGGCAGCATCCAACTATGGCTACACCTTC. Translated, it gives CASSRNQAASNYGYTF.

This clonotype was seen at least ten times. The V gene is TRBV7-3, the J gene TRBJ2-1; 7 bases agree with TRBD1. The CDR3 is 13 amino acids. Germline trimming cut 5 bases from V and 8 bases from J; bases unmatched to any gene: 6. The germline V gene encodes CDR1 SGHTA and CDR2 FQGTGA. The CDR3 loop reads CASSDGTADEQFF. The CDR3 bases are TGTGCCAGCAGCGACGGGACAGCGGATGAGCAGTTCTTC.